This T cell receptor (beta chain) emerged from a study of T cell changes during pregnancy in multiple sclerosis. Measured with immunoSEQ multiplex PCR; TCRdb has only the in-frame clones, and not every one. The data show about 83,000 clones, 90% to 95% seen once. The V gene's germline CDR1 is GTSNPN and CDR2 SVGIG (reference sequence). The CDR3 has 16 amino acids. Trimming took 4 bases from V and 2 from J; bases not matched to a gene: 11. The sequence came from a female donor in good health, serving as a control in a pregnancy study. Some clones in this sample may be carry-over from other donors' samples. The input for sequencing was PBMCs, taken in the first trimester of pregnancy. This chain connects TRBV30 to TRBJ2-5; TRBD2 aligns across 9 bases. In nucleotides, the CDR3 is TGTGCCTGGATACGGGCGGGAGGGCCGCGTCAAGAGACCCAGTACTTC. This translates into CAWIRAGGPRQETQYF.